These T cell receptor beta chains were read from a single sample in a study of blood T cell repertoires in COVID-19. Using immunoSEQ multiplex PCR, the repertoire was profiled, and TCRdb retains in-frame clones only, with some absent. The data show about 78,000 clones, roughly 89% seen once. The material sequenced was peripheral blood. The receptors derive from a man aged 45-60 years with acute or convalescent COVID-19. Each CDR3 is given with its conserved first and last residue. The D gene is left open where the match is weak. Rows give clone size only sometimes, using once, few, many, or a class for an expanded clone.

d_call	v_call	j_call	clone_size	cdr3_nt	cdr3_aa
.	TRBV6-2/TRBV6-3	TRBJ2-3	.	TGTGCCAGCAGTTATGGCGGCCGCTCAGATACGCAGTATTTT	CASSYGGRSDTQYF
.	TRBV6-5	TRBJ1-3	.	TGTGCCAGCAGTTATAATGCGGATGGAAACACCATATATTTT	CASSYNADGNTIYF
TRBD1	TRBV5-6	TRBJ1-2	.	TGTGCCAGCAGCCGCCGGGACAGGGGGACTGGCTATGGCTACACCTTC	CASSRRDRGTGYGYTF
.	TRBV5-1	TRBJ2-7	.	TGCGCCAGCAGCTTGGGGACTTACTCCTACGAGCAGTACTTC	CASSLGTYSYEQYF
TRBD1	TRBV3-1/TRBV3-2	TRBJ2-5	once	TGTGCCAGCAGCCGCCGACAGGGAGAGACCCAGTACTTC	CASSRRQGETQYF
TRBD1	TRBV24-1	TRBJ2-7	once	TGTGCCACCAGTGACCCGGACAGGATAAACGAGCAGTACTTC	CATSDPDRINEQYF
.	TRBV4-2	TRBJ2-1	once	TGTGCCAGCAGCCAGAGGGGGGGGACGATTTACAATGAGCAGTTCTTC	CASSQRGGTIYNEQFF
.	TRBV29-1	TRBJ1-2	.	TGCAGCGCCTCCCCAAACCGAGTGAGTGGCTACACCTTC	CSASPNRVSGYTF
TRBD2	TRBV28	TRBJ2-2	.	TGTGCCAGCAGTTTCGGGGGGGCGAACCCCGGGGAGCTGTTTTTT	CASSFGGANPGELFF
.	TRBV14	TRBJ1-1	.	TGTGCCAGCAGCCGCCCGACTTGGGAAGGACTAGGCACTGAAGCTTTCTTT	CASSRPTWEGLGTEAFF
.	TRBV24-1	TRBJ2-2	.	TGTGCCACCGGACAGATCGCCGGGGAGCTGTTTTTT	CATGQIAGELFF
.	TRBV7-6	TRBJ2-1	once	TGTGCCAGCAGCTACACCCAGGCCTCCTACAATGAGCAGTTCTTC	CASSYTQASYNEQFF
.	TRBV19	TRBJ2-7	once	TGTGCCACTTGGGAGCCCTACGAGCAGTACTTC	CATWEPYEQYF
TRBD1	TRBV6-5	TRBJ1-1	.	TGTGCCAGCAGTCCACAGGGGGCGGGGGACACTGAAGCTTTCTTT	CASSPQGAGDTEAFF
TRBD2	TRBV11-1	TRBJ2-3	.	TGTGCCAGCAGCTCTAGGGTTCGACTAGCGGGGGTTACGCAGTATTTT	CASSSRVRLAGVTQYF
TRBD1	TRBV10-3	TRBJ1-1	.	TGTGCCATCAGTGGACAGGGGCTTTACACTGAAGCTTTCTTT	CAISGQGLYTEAFF
.	TRBV10-3	TRBJ1-3	.	TGTGCCATCAGAACAGGAACCTCCCGGGGAAACACCATATATTTT	CAIRTGTSRGNTIYF
TRBD1	TRBV13	TRBJ2-7	.	TGTGCCAGCAGCCAGGGGACAGGGGACCACGAGCAGTACTTC	CASSQGTGDHEQYF
.	TRBV7-9	TRBJ2-1	.	TGTGCCAGCAGCTATGGACTTTTAAATACTGAGCAGTTCTTC	CASSYGLLNTEQFF
.	TRBV27	TRBJ2-7	.	TGTGCCAGCAGCTTAGACAGATCCTACGAGCAGTACTTC	CASSLDRSYEQYF
.	TRBV6-2/TRBV6-3	TRBJ1-1	.	TGTGCCAGCAGTTATGGGGAGGACACTGAAGCTTTCTTT	CASSYGEDTEAFF
TRBD2	TRBV7-2	TRBJ2-3	.	TGTGCCAGCAGCCGGGAAGGAAGCGGGAGAGGTACAGATACGCAGTATTTT	CASSREGSGRGTDTQYF
TRBD1	TRBV28	TRBJ1-2	.	TGTGCCAGCAGGAGGACAGGGGTTCACTATGGCTACACCTTC	CASRRTGVHYGYTF
TRBD1	TRBV5-6	TRBJ1-4	.	TGTGCCAGCAGCTTTTTCCCACAGGGGACGGTTGGAAAACTGTTTTTT	CASSFFPQGTVGKLFF
TRBD1	TRBV18	TRBJ1-1	.	TGTGCCAGCTCACCCTGGACAGGGTGGACTGAAGCTTTCTTT	CASSPWTGWTEAFF
.	TRBV2	TRBJ2-7	.	TGTGCCAGCAGTAGGGACAACGCCTACGAGCAGTACTTC	CASSRDNAYEQYF
.	TRBV19	TRBJ1-5	.	TGTGCCAGTAGTATTGGAGAAGGGGGAAATCAGCCCCAGCATTTT	CASSIGEGGNQPQHF
.	TRBV3-1/TRBV3-2	TRBJ2-1	.	TGTGCCAGCAGCCAACGGGGAGCCTCCTACAATGAGCAGTTCTTC	CASSQRGASYNEQFF
.	TRBV19	TRBJ2-1	.	TGTGCCAGTAGTATAGCGGGGAGATACAATGAGCAGTTCTTC	CASSIAGRYNEQFF
.	TRBV11-2	TRBJ2-4	.	TGTGCCAGCAGCCCAAGTCCCAGGGTGGTCATTCAGTACTTC	CASSPSPRVVIQYF
TRBD2	TRBV2	TRBJ2-1	once	TGTGCCAGCAGTGAAGTGAGCGGGAGGGCCGACGGTGAGCAGTTCTTC	CASSEVSGRADGEQFF
TRBD2	TRBV10-2	TRBJ2-7	.	TGCGCCAGCAGTGAATTTAGCGGGAGGGCATACGAGCAGTACTTC	CASSEFSGRAYEQYF
.	TRBV3-1/TRBV3-2	TRBJ1-1	.	TGTGCCAGCAGCCACGGATTGAACAGTGCCCCTGAAGCTTTCTTT	CASSHGLNSAPEAFF
TRBD2	TRBV19	TRBJ2-1	.	TGTGCCAGTAGTGAGACTAGCGGGTACAATGAGCAGTTCTTC	CASSETSGYNEQFF
TRBD1	TRBV7-2	TRBJ1-2	.	TGTGCCATCGCGGACAGGGGGCAGGTCTATGGCTACACCTTC	CAIADRGQVYGYTF
.	TRBV4-1	TRBJ2-3	.	TGCGCCAGCAGCCAACCGGGGGCAGATACGCAGTATTTT	CASSQPGADTQYF
TRBD1	TRBV4-1	TRBJ1-1	.	TGCGCCAGCAGCCAACTCGACAGGGGTGAAGCTTTCTTT	CASSQLDRGEAFF